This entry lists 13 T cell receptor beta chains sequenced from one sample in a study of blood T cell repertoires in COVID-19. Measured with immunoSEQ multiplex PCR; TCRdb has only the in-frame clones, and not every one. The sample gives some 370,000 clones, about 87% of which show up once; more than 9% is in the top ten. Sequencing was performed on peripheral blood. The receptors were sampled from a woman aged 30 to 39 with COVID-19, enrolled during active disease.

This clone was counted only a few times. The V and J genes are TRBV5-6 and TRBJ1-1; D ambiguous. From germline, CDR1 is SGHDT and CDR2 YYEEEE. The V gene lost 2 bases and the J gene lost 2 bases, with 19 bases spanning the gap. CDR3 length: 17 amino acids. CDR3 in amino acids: CASSLLGRSLYNTEAFF. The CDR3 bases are TGTGCCAGCAGCTTATTGGGCAGGTCGCTCTACAACACTGAAGCTTTCTTT.

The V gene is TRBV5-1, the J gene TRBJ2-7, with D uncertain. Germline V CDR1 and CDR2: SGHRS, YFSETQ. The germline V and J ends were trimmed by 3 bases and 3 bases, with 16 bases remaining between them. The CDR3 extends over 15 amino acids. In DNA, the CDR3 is TGCGCCAGCAGCTCACGGAGCGAGTATAACTACGAGCAGTACTTC. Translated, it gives CASSSRSEYNYEQYF.

CDR3 protein: CASSHQGPPYNEQFF. Here the CDR3 DNA reads TGTGCCAGTAGCCACCAGGGGCCACCCTACAATGAGCAGTTCTTC. The chain carries TRBV19 and TRBJ2-1, with a weak D call TRBD1 (6 bases). Germline V gives CDR1 LNHDA, CDR2 SQIVND (reference sequence). This CDR3 is built from 15 residues. V gave up 6 bases and J gave up 2 bases, with 14 bases separating them. The variable domain in full, with the rest retrieved from reference TRBV19 and TRBJ2-1, is DGGITQSPKYLFRKEGQNVTLSCEQNLNHDAMYWYRQDPGQGLRLIYYSQIVNDFQKGDIAEGYSVSREKKESFPLTVTSAQKNPTAFYLCASSHQGPPYNEQFFGPGTRLTVL.

The CDR3 sequence is CATSDRQDYGYTF. The DNA for the CDR3 is TGTGCCACCAGTGATAGACAGGACTATGGCTACACCTTC. This rearrangement joins TRBV24-1 to TRBJ1-2; D is possibly TRBD1 (6 bases). Per the germline V gene, CDR1 is KGHDR and CDR2 is SFDVKD. The V and J ends lost 3 bases and 3 bases respectively, with 7 bases between them. The CDR3 loop spans 13 amino acids.

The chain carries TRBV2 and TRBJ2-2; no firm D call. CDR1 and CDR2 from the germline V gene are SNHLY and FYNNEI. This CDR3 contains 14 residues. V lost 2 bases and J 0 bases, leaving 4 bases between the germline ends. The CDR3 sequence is CASSESANTGELFF. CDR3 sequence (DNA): TGTGCCAGCAGTGAATCCGCGAACACCGGGGAGCTGTTTTTT.

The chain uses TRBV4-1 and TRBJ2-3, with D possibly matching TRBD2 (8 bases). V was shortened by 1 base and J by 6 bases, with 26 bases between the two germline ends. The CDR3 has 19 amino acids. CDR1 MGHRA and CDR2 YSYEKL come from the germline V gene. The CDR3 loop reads CASSQGYRGGAGVEDTQYF. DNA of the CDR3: TGCGCCAGCAGCCAAGGGTACAGGGGAGGAGCGGGGGTGGAGGATACGCAGTATTTT.

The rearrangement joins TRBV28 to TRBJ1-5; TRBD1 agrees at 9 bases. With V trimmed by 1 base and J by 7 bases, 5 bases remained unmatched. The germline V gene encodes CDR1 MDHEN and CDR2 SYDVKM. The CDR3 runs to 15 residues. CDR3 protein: CASSLSGQGGQPQHF. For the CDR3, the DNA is TGTGCCAGCAGTTTATCGGGACAGGGCGGGCAGCCCCAGCATTTT.

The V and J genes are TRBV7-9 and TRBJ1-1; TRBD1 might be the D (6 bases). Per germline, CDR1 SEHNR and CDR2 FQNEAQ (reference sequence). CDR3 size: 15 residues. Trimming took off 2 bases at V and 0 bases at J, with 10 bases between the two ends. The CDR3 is CASSLWDNMNTEAFF. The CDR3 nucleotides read TGTGCCAGCAGCTTATGGGACAACATGAACACTGAAGCTTTCTTT.

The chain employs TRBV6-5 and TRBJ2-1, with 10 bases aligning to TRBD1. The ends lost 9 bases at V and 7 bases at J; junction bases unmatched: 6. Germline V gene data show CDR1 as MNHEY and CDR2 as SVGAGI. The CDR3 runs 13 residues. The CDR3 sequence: CASHRDRGNEQFF. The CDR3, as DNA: TGTGCCAGTCACCGGGACAGGGGAAATGAGCAGTTCTTC.

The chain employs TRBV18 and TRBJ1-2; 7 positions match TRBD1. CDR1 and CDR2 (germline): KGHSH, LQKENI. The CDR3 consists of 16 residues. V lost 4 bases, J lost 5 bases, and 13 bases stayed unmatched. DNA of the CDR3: TGTGCCAGCTCACGACAGGGAGCTGACGCCGGATATGGCTACACCTTC. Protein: CASSRQGADAGYGYTF. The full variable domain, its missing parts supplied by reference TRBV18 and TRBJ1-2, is NAGVMQNPRHLVRRRGQEARLRCSPMKGHSHVYWYRQLPEEGLKFMVYLQKENIIDESGMPKERFSAEFPKEGPSILRIQQVVRGDSAAYFCASSRQGADAGYGYTFGSGTRLTVV.

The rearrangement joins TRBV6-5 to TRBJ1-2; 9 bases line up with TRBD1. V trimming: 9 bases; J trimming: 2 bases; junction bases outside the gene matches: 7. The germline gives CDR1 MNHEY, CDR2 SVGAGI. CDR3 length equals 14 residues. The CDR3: CASDNRGLNYGYTF. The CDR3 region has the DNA TGTGCCAGTGACAACAGGGGGCTCAACTATGGCTACACCTTC.

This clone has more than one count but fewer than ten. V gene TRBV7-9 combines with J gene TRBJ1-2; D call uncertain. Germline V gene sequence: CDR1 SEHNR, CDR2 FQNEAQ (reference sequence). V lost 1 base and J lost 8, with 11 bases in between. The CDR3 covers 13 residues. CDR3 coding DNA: TGTGCCAGCAGCTTAGTAGGCCTCGGGGGCTACACCTTC. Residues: CASSLVGLGGYTF. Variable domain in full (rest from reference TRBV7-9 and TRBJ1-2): DTGVSQNPRHKITKRGQNVTFRCDPISEHNRLYWYRQTLGQGPEFLTYFQNEAQLEKSRLLSDRFSAERPKGSFSTLEIQRTEQGDSAMYLCASSLVGLGGYTFGSGTRLTVV.

The chain's CDR3 is CASSLSPGNSPLHF. Here the CDR3 DNA reads TGTGCCAGCAGCCTAAGCCCGGGGAATTCACCCCTCCACTTT. The V and J genes are TRBV7-3 and TRBJ1-6; D gene ambiguous. There are 14 residues in the CDR3. V was clipped by 5 bases and J by 7 bases, with 12 bases between them. Germline V gene data show CDR1 as SGHTA and CDR2 as FQGTGA.